A selection of T cell receptor beta chains follows, all from one sample in a study of graft-versus-host responses after intestinal transplantation. Libraries were prepared by immunoSEQ multiplex PCR; TCRdb keeps only in-frame clonotypes and omits some of them. The table shows 60,000 to 75,000 clones, with roughly nine tenths occurring only once. The input for sequencing was ileum tissue, taken 350 to 400 days after transplant. The receptors come from a human patient who received an intestinal transplant, so some T cells may come from the graft donor. The CDR3 runs from the conserved cysteine through the conserved F or W. A D gene is named only where the DNA matches it firmly. Where a row states a size, it is once, few, many or the class of an expanded clone; other rows omit it.

d_call j_call v_call clone_size cdr3_nt cdr3_aa
. TRBJ1-1 TRBV5-1 . TGCGCCAGCAGCTTGGTAGGCAGAATGAACACTGAAGCTTTCTTT CASSLVGRMNTEAFF
. TRBJ2-5 TRBV11-2 . TGTGCCAGCAGCCTCCGGACTAATCAAGAGACCCAGTACTTC CASSLRTNQETQYF
TRBD2 TRBJ2-2 TRBV5-1 . TGCGCCAGCAGCCTACTAGCGGGAAATACCGGGGAGCTGTTTTTT CASSLLAGNTGELFF
TRBD1 TRBJ1-3 TRBV6-5 . TGTGCCAGCAGTTACACAGGGGGCGGAGGAAACACCATATATTTT CASSYTGGGGNTIYF
. TRBJ2-3 TRBV9 . TGTGCCAGCAGCGTCTCGGGGGGCACAGATACGCAGTATTTT CASSVSGGTDTQYF
TRBD1 TRBJ1-3 TRBV6-5 . TGTGCCAGCAGTTACTCAGACAGGGGTGCTGGAAACACCATATATTTT CASSYSDRGAGNTIYF
. TRBJ2-7 TRBV28 . TGTGCCAGCAGTTTCGGTCTCCTCTACGAGCAGTACTTC CASSFGLLYEQYF
. TRBJ2-1 TRBV5-1 . TGCGCCAGCAGCGTGACAGGTTTTTCAAACAATGAGCAGTTCTTC CASSVTGFSNNEQFF
TRBD1 TRBJ1-2 TRBV19 . TGTGCCAGTAGTGACTGGGACAGGGTGAACTATGGCTACACCTTC CASSDWDRVNYGYTF
. TRBJ2-1 TRBV4-2 . TGTGCCAGCAGCCAAGAAGGCCTCGTGGACAATGAGCAGTTCTTC CASSQEGLVDNEQFF
. TRBJ2-2 TRBV12-1 once TGTGCCAGCAGCTTTAGTCGGGACAGGTCCAGCGGGAGGGTTACCGGGGAGCTGTTTTTT CASSFSRDRSSGRVTGELFF
. TRBJ1-1 TRBV5-4 . TGTGCCAGCAGTTCTTGGGCAGGTTTGAACACTGAAGCTTTCTTT CASSSWAGLNTEAFF
TRBD1 TRBJ2-3 TRBV7-7 . TGTGCTAGCAGCTTAGTACGGGACAGTCACCGAAACACAGATACGCAGTATTTT CASSLVRDSHRNTDTQYF
TRBD2 TRBJ2-1 TRBV2 . TGTGCCAGCAGGACTAGCCCCAGCTCCTACAATGAGCAGTTCTTC CASRTSPSSYNEQFF
TRBD2 TRBJ2-5 TRBV4-1 . TGCGCCAGCAGCCAACTAGCGGGAGGGCCAGAGACCCAGTACTTC CASSQLAGGPETQYF
. TRBJ1-2 TRBV5-4 few TGTGCCAGCAGCCTGGACGGTTATGGCTACACCTTC CASSLDGYGYTF
. TRBJ2-1 TRBV5-4 . TGTGCCAGCAGCCGGGGACCTTCGAACTACAATGAGCAGTTCTTC CASSRGPSNYNEQFF
TRBD1 TRBJ1-1 TRBV6-5 . TGTGCCAGCAGGACAGGGAATGAAGCTTTCTTT CASRTGNEAFF
TRBD1 TRBJ2-1 TRBV5-6 . TGTGCCAGCAGCTTAGTTGTGGACAGGGGTACTGAGCAGTTCTTC CASSLVVDRGTEQFF
TRBD1 TRBJ1-1 TRBV5-1 . TGCGCCAGCAGCGACCCTAGAAGACAGGGGAGTTGGACTGAAGCTTTCTTT CASSDPRRQGSWTEAFF
. TRBJ1-5 TRBV25-1 once TGTGCCATGCCCGGGAGCAATCAGCCCCAGCATTTT CAMPGSNQPQHF
. TRBJ2-7 TRBV5-1 . TGCGCCAGCAGCTTGAGGCGCGTGGGCTGGAAGGGCGAGCAGTACTTC CASSLRRVGWKGEQYF
. TRBJ1-3 TRBV6-1 few TGTGCCAGCGGCTCGGGGCGAGCCCTATATTTT CASGSGRALYF
TRBD1 TRBJ2-7 TRBV7-9 few TGTGCCAGCAGCTTAGGTTGGGACAGCTCCTACGAGCAGTACTTC CASSLGWDSSYEQYF
. TRBJ1-5 TRBV7-3 once TGTGCCAGCAGCTTTGGAGGACAGCTTTATAGCAATCAGCCCCAGCATTTT CASSFGGQLYSNQPQHF
TRBD2 TRBJ2-3 TRBV9 . TGTGCCAGCAGCGTAGAGCCTAGCGGGCTCCGCACAGATACGCAGTATTTT CASSVEPSGLRTDTQYF
. TRBJ2-1 TRBV7-2 few TGTGCCAGCAGCTTAGTCAATGAGCAGTTCTTC CASSLVNEQFF
. TRBJ1-5 TRBV23-1 . TGCGCCAGCAGCCCCGAAGGGGATGCACATAGCAATCAGCCCCAGCATTTT CASSPEGDAHSNQPQHF
. TRBJ1-2 TRBV11-2 . TGTGCCAGCAGCCGGGCGGGGGGCTACACCTTC CASSRAGGYTF
. TRBJ2-3 TRBV2 . TGTGCCAGCAGTGACTCAGGGTCTAGCACAGATACGCAGTATTTT CASSDSGSSTDTQYF
. TRBJ2-7 TRBV11-2 . TGTGCCAGCAGCTCGAGAACCTACGAGCAGTACTTC CASSSRTYEQYF
. TRBJ2-7 TRBV6-5 . TGTGCCAGCAGTATGGGAGAGAGCTACGAGCAGTACTTC CASSMGESYEQYF
. TRBJ2-5 TRBV29-1 . TGCAGCGTCGCAGGAGTGTTGGGGGTTTACCTGGGCCAAGAGACCCAGTACTTC CSVAGVLGVYLGQETQYF
. TRBJ2-7 TRBV6-1 . TGTGCCAGCGAGGCTAGGCCCTACGAGCAGTACTTC CASEARPYEQYF
. TRBJ2-6 TRBV6-1 once TGTGCCAGCAGTGAACGGGGATTTGGGGCCAACGTCCTGACTTTC CASSERGFGANVLTF
. TRBJ1-3 TRBV4-1 few TGCGCCAGCAGCCAAGTAAAGGGGGGAAACACCATATATTTT CASSQVKGGNTIYF
. TRBJ2-1 TRBV9 . TGTGCCAGCAGCGCCCTCGTGAGTGAGCAGTTCTTC CASSALVSEQFF
. TRBJ1-3 TRBV4-2 . TGTGCCAGCAGCCTCACAGGAACCACCGACTCTGGAAACACCATATATTTT CASSLTGTTDSGNTIYF
TRBD1 TRBJ1-1 TRBV9 . TGTGCCAGCAGCAAAGTATTTTGGACAGGGCCTAACACTGAAGCTTTCTTT CASSKVFWTGPNTEAFF
. TRBJ1-1 TRBV5-6 . TGTGCCAGCAGCTTGGCCTCTACCTGGGGGACTGAAGCTTTCTTT CASSLASTWGTEAFF
TRBD2 TRBJ2-1 TRBV9 . TGTGCCAGCAGCGGCAATAGCGGGGGGGCCTCCTACAATGAGCAGTTCTTC CASSGNSGGASYNEQFF
. TRBJ1-1 TRBV6-5 . TGTGCCAGCAGTTACAGTTGGGGGGCAAGGAACACTGAAGCTTTCTTT CASSYSWGARNTEAFF
TRBD2 TRBJ2-1 TRBV6-6 . TGTGCCAGCAGTTACTTCGGGAGGGACAATGAGCAGTTCTTC CASSYFGRDNEQFF